The 13 T cell receptor beta chains in this list originate from one sample, sequenced in a study of T cells in Graves' hyperthyroidism and ophthalmopathy. RNA transcripts gave rise to amplified TCR beta CDR3 regions. HTBI primers drove first-round RT-PCR of the TCR CDR3. Using its own MiXCR run on the multiplex PCR reads, TCRdb lists one record per CDR3 protein. Of hundreds of thousands of distinct CDR3 sequences listed, nearly 45% are singletons. The sample comprised peripheral blood or thyroid tissue (not recorded which). Receptor source: an adult man with Graves' disease, either hyperthyroidism or ophthalmopathy (not recorded which).

The chain is built from TRBV5-1 and TRBJ2-7, with 9 bases that match TRBD2. V shed 0 bases, J shed 6 bases, and the junction held 7 bases outside the gene matches. This CDR3 is built from 15 residues. Germline CDR1 and CDR2: SGHRS and YFSETQ. The CDR3 DNA sequence: TGCGCCAGCAGCTTGGAAGGTAGCGGGAGCGCCGAGCAGTACTTC. This encodes CASSLEGSGSAEQYF.

This chain joins TRBV20-1 and TRBJ1-2; the match to TRBD1 covers 7 bases. Germline CDR1 and CDR2: DFQATT and SNEGSKA (reference sequence). Germline trimming cut 3 bases from V and 7 bases from J; bases unmatched to any gene: 8. The CDR3 extends over 13 amino acids. CDR3 in DNA: TGCAGTGCTAGTTTAAACAGGGGTGGTGGCTACACCTTC. It codes for CSASLNRGGGYTF.

This clonotype was detected only once. The chain combines TRBV7-2 with TRBJ2-7, with no clear D. The germline V and J ends were trimmed by 2 bases and 4 bases, with 12 bases remaining between them. The CDR3 is 14 amino acids. Germline CDR1 reads SGHTA; CDR2 reads FQGNSA. Here the CDR3 reads CASSLSVLPYEQYF. In DNA, the CDR3 is TGTGCCAGCAGCTTATCGGTACTCCCTTACGAGCAGTACTTC.

The chain carries TRBV19 and TRBJ2-7; TRBD2 agrees at 9 bases. V shed 3 bases and J 1 base; nucleotides not matched to a gene: 4. The germline CDR1 and CDR2 sequences are LNHDA and SQIVND (reference sequence). The CDR3 length is 15 residues. For the CDR3, the DNA is TGTGCCAGTAGTATCAGCCTAGCGGGATCCTACGAGCAGTACTTC. Its translation is CASSISLAGSYEQYF.

This clonotype was found a few times. A junction boundary mismatches the germline segment, possibly from a read error. The chain joins TRBV7-9 to TRBJ1-2, with D unresolved. The CDR3 covers 13 residues. The germline V gene has CDR1 SEHNR and CDR2 FQNEAQ (reference sequence). The CDR3 region has the DNA TGTACCAGCAGCTTAGACACCAACTCGGGCTACACCTTC. Residues: CTSSLDTNSGYTF.

This clonotype was seen at least ten times. The CDR3 loop reads CASSRTGGRATEAFF. The CDR3 DNA is TGTGCCAGCAGCCGAACAGGGGGCCGGGCCACTGAAGCTTTCTTT. V and J are TRBV7-3 and TRBJ1-1; 9 bases fit TRBD1. V was pared by 5 bases and J by 4 bases, with 8 bases of the junction left unmatched. The CDR3 loop spans 15 amino acids. The V gene's germline CDR1 is SGHTA and CDR2 FQGTGA.

The rearrangement joins TRBV7-2 to TRBJ2-5, with 9 nucleotides matching TRBD2. Germline lookup yields CDR1 SGHTA and CDR2 FQGNSA. The length of the CDR3 is 16 residues. Losses at the gene ends were 3 bases for V and 2 bases for J; bases not matched to a gene: 7. CDR3 sequence reads: CASSLDGGRAQETQYF. CDR3 coding DNA: TGTGCCAGCAGCTTGGACGGCGGGAGGGCTCAAGAGACCCAGTACTTC.

This clonotype was recorded at least ten times. The genes are TRBV12-3 or TRBV12-4 and TRBJ2-7; TRBD2 agrees at 10 bases. CDR3 length equals 15 residues. J lost 4 bases, V lost 2 bases, and 5 bases had no gene match. Here the CDR3 reads CASSLKAGGPYEQYF. In DNA, the CDR3 is TGTGCCAGCAGTTTAAAAGCGGGAGGGCCTTACGAGCAGTACTTC.

This chain connects TRBV2 to TRBJ2-7, with D possibly TRBD1 on 6 matching bases. V was trimmed by 7 bases and J by 3 bases, leaving 16 bases between them. CDR3 length: 14 residues. Germline CDR1 SNHLY, CDR2 FYNNEI. CDR3 amino acids: CASTRQEFGYEQYF. CDR3 DNA sequence: TGTGCCAGCACCAGACAGGAATTCGGCTACGAGCAGTACTTC. Filled out from reference TRBV2 and TRBJ2-7, the complete variable domain reads EPEVTQTPSHQVTQMGQEVILRCVPISNHLYFYWYRQILGQKVEFLVSFYNNEISEKSEIFDDQFSVERPDGSNFTLKIRSTKLEDSAMYFCASTRQEFGYEQYFGPGTRLTVT.

The genes are TRBV7-8 and TRBJ1-2; D is perhaps TRBD1 (5 bases). The V gene lost 5 bases and the J gene lost 5 bases, with 21 bases spanning the gap. Germline lookup yields CDR1 SGHVS and CDR2 FQNEAQ. The length of the CDR3 is 16 residues. CDR3 coding DNA: TGTGCCAGCAGCCCCGTAAGTGGGGCCAGCTCTTATGGCTACACCTTC. The encoded protein is CASSPVSGASSYGYTF.

This clonotype was recorded many times. This sequence joins TRBV29-1 and TRBJ1-1; a possible D gene is TRBD1 (6 bases). The CDR3 runs to 12 residues. Germline CDR1 and CDR2: SQVTM and ANQGSEA. The V and J ends lost 7 bases and 6 bases respectively, with 15 bases between them. This chain's CDR3 is CSAITGRAEAFF. CDR3 bases: TGCAGCGCAATAACAGGGAGGGCTGAAGCTTTCTTT.

The chain has TRBV6-1 and TRBJ1-1; tentative D call: TRBD1 (6 bases). Germline values: CDR1 MNHNS, CDR2 SASEGT. This CDR3 comprises 14 residues. With 6 bases removed from V and 1 base from J, the gap between germline ends came to 12 bases. The CDR3 loop reads CASSPGTPNTEAFF. For the CDR3, the DNA is TGTGCCAGCAGCCCCGGGACACCGAACACTGAAGCTTTCTTT.

This clonotype has only a few counts. The chain uses TRBV24-1 and TRBJ2-2, with 8 positions matching TRBD1. The CDR3 spans 18 residues. Germline V gene lookup returns CDR1 KGHDR and CDR2 SFDVKD. Trimming cost V 3 bases and J 1 base; bases outside gene matches: 9. CDR3 sequence reads: CATSDRTGIVKNTGELFF. CDR3 DNA sequence: TGTGCCACCAGTGATCGGACAGGGATAGTAAAGAACACCGGGGAGCTGTTTTTT.